The 27 T cell receptor beta chains presented below share a single source sample, sequenced in a study of OX40 agonist ivuxolimab in advanced cancers. The assay was immunoSEQ multiplex PCR, and TCRdb's table has in-frame clones only and misses some. The sample lists 65,000 to 90,000 clones, more than 85% seen once, with over 7.5% in the top ten. The sequences come from CD4+ or CD8+ T cells sorted from blood, collected in a trial of the OX40 agonist ivuxolimab. The source of these receptors is an adult with an advanced solid tumor such as melanoma, head and neck, liver or kidney cancer.

This clone has a handful of counts. V and J are TRBV9 and TRBJ1-1, with D possibly being TRBD1 (5 bases). This CDR3 spans 15 amino acids. V was shortened by 3 bases and J by 7 bases, with 19 bases between the two germline ends. Germline V gene data show CDR1 as SGDLS and CDR2 as YYNGEE. The CDR3 reads CASSDLTGPRGEAFF. The CDR3 DNA is TGTGCCAGCAGCGACCTCACCGGGCCTAGGGGTGAAGCTTTCTTT.

The genes are TRBV5-4 and TRBJ1-3; D gene unclear. Trimming stripped 7 bases from V and 2 bases from J, with 13 bases between. Germline loops: CDR1 SGHNT, CDR2 YYREEE (reference sequence). The CDR3 has 14 residues. This CDR3 reads CASFSPAAGNTIYF. CDR3 nucleotide sequence: TGTGCCAGCTTCTCGCCTGCCGCTGGAAACACCATATATTTT.

V and J are TRBV20-1 and TRBJ2-3; D uncertain. The CDR3 has 10 amino acids. Germline assignment: CDR1 DFQATT and CDR2 SNEGSKA (reference sequence). Trimming left V 6 bases short and J 4 bases short, with 5 bases between. For the CDR3, the DNA is TGCAGTGCATTTTCAGATACGCAGTATTTT. Encoded protein: CSAFSDTQYF.

This clone was counted once. The V call is TRBV10-1, the J call TRBJ1-6; TRBD1 agrees at 8 bases. Unmatched junction bases numbered 6, after V lost 2 bases and J lost 9 bases. The CDR3 has 15 amino acids. Germline values: CDR1 WNHNN, CDR2 SYGVQD (reference sequence). The CDR3 is CASSETSGGASPLHF. The DNA of the CDR3 is TGCGCCAGCAGTGAGACCTCAGGGGGCGCTTCACCCCTCCACTTT.

This sequence joins TRBV10-2 and TRBJ2-4, with 7 bases matching TRBD1. Germline V gene data show CDR1 as WSHSY and CDR2 as SAAADI. The CDR3 loop spans 12 amino acids. V lost 4 bases, J lost 9 bases, and 3 bases stayed unmatched. This CDR3 reads CASSGGQIIQYF. The DNA of the CDR3 is TGCGCCAGCAGTGGGGGACAGATCATTCAGTACTTC.

V gene TRBV4-1 combines with J gene TRBJ2-5; no firm D call. Trimming cost V 1 base and J 0 bases, with 3 bases left between them. The CDR3 sequence is 13 residues long. Germline V gives CDR1 MGHRA, CDR2 YSYEKL. The CDR3 DNA reads TGCGCCAGCAGCCAAGGATACCAAGAGACCCAGTACTTC. It is translated as CASSQGYQETQYF.

This chain links TRBV9 with TRBJ2-1; D possibly corresponds to TRBD2 (6 bases). Per germline, CDR1 SGDLS and CDR2 YYNGEE. The CDR3 is made up of 15 amino acids. Deletions cut 2 bases from V and 4 bases from J, with 13 bases between. CDR3 in DNA: TGTGCCAGCAGCGTCCGGGACGGACTATACAATGAGCAGTTCTTC. Protein sequence: CASSVRDGLYNEQFF.

The rearrangement links TRBV9 to TRBJ2-5; 9 nucleotides match TRBD1. Losses at the gene ends were 7 bases for V and 5 bases for J; bases not matched to a gene: 9. CDR1 and CDR2 (germline): SGDLS, YYNGEE. The CDR3 loop spans 14 amino acids. CDR3 nucleotide sequence: TGTGCCAGCGGCACGGGACAGGGCGCCGAGACCCAGTACTTC. This encodes CASGTGQGAETQYF.

The rearrangement uses TRBV10-2 and TRBJ2-3; maybe TRBD2 (7 bases). The V end was cut by 2 bases, the J end by 2 bases, with 17 bases between. CDR1 is WSHSY, CDR2 SAAADI, per germline. CDR3 length equals 17 residues. DNA for the CDR3: TGCGCCAGCAGTGAGGATCCACGGGGGGCATACACAGATACGCAGTATTTT. Protein: CASSEDPRGAYTDTQYF.

The chain employs TRBV9 and TRBJ2-2; 9 bases align to TRBD2. The CDR3 is 17 residues long. In germline, CDR1 is SGDLS, CDR2 YYNGEE. The ends lost 0 bases at V and 2 bases at J; junction bases unmatched: 5. The CDR3 is CASSVEVAGANTGELFF. The CDR3 coding sequence is TGTGCCAGCAGCGTAGAGGTAGCGGGGGCTAACACCGGGGAGCTGTTTTTT.

The chain uses TRBV10-2 and TRBJ2-1; a possible D gene is TRBD2 (6 bases). There are 16 residues in the CDR3. The V gene's germline CDR1 is WSHSY and CDR2 SAAADI. The V and J ends lost 7 bases and 5 bases respectively, with 21 bases between them. CDR3 sequence reads: CASTPAGGPPNNEQFF. The CDR3 bases are TGCGCCAGCACCCCCGCCGGGGGTCCCCCAAACAATGAGCAGTTCTTC.

The rearrangement uses TRBV4-3 and TRBJ2-5, with D possibly matching TRBD2 (5 bases). Per germline, CDR1 LGHNA and CDR2 YSLEER. Trimming stripped 4 bases from V and 5 bases from J, with 23 bases between. This CDR3 is 17 amino acids long. The CDR3 loop reads CASSPGLAGGTVETQYF. CDR3 DNA: TGCGCCAGCAGCCCGGGCCTCGCAGGAGGAACCGTCGAGACCCAGTACTTC.

The genes are TRBV19 and TRBJ2-3; 9 bases are a match to TRBD2. CDR1 is LNHDA and CDR2 is SQIVND in the germline V gene (reference sequence). Trimming cost V 7 bases and J 2 bases; bases outside gene matches: 22. This CDR3 has 20 amino acids. The CDR3 DNA reads as TGTGCCAGTAAGAAGTTTGAGGCGGGGGGGCCGGTTAGGTTCACAGATACGCAGTATTTT. As protein: CASKKFEAGGPVRFTDTQYF.

The chain combines TRBV27 with TRBJ2-7; D ambiguous. From germline, CDR1 is MNHEY and CDR2 SMNVEV (reference sequence). V was shortened by 3 bases and J by 2 bases, with 14 bases between the two germline ends. This CDR3 has 15 residues. CDR3 bases: TGTGCCAGCAGTTTTTGGCCGTTGCTGACCTACGAGCAGTACTTC. This codes for CASSFWPLLTYEQYF.

V and J are TRBV9 and TRBJ1-2; 9 nucleotides align to TRBD1. CDR3 length equals 14 residues. Trimming removed 3 bases from V and 4 bases from J; junction bases left unmatched: 4. The germline V gene encodes CDR1 SGDLS and CDR2 YYNGEE. Here the CDR3 DNA reads TGTGCCAGCAGCGCTGGGGACAGGGCCTATGGCTACACCTTC. Protein sequence: CASSAGDRAYGYTF. The full variable domain, its missing parts supplied by reference TRBV9 and TRBJ1-2, is DSGVTQTPKHLITATGQRVTLRCSPRSGDLSVYWYQQSLDQGLQFLIQYYNGEERAKGNILERFSAQQFPDLHSELNLSSLELGDSALYFCASSAGDRAYGYTFGSGTRLTVV.

This clone occurred a few times. This chain links TRBV14 with TRBJ2-7; D is undetermined. Germline V gene data show CDR1 as SGHDN and CDR2 as FVKESK. Trimming removed 1 base from V and 6 bases from J, with 7 bases in between. This CDR3 region has 12 residues. As DNA, the CDR3 is TGTGCCAGCAGCCAAGGGTGGCTCGAGCAGTACTTC. It is translated as CASSQGWLEQYF. The complete variable domain, with remaining parts taken from reference TRBV14 and TRBJ2-7, reads EAGVTQFPSHSVIEKGQTVTLRCDPISGHDNLYWYRRVMGKEIKFLLHFVKESKQDESGMPNNRFLAERTGGTYSTLKVQPAELEDSGVYFCASSQGWLEQYFGPGTRLTVT.

This chain links TRBV7-8 with TRBJ2-2; D unclear. The CDR3 contains 11 residues. In germline, CDR1 is SGHVS, CDR2 FQNEAQ. Deletions cut 5 bases from V and 6 bases from J, with 4 bases between. CDR3 sequence: CASSPPGELFF. DNA for the CDR3: TGTGCCAGCAGCCCCCCCGGGGAGCTGTTTTTT. Together with reference TRBV7-8 and TRBJ2-2, the CDR3 gives the full variable domain: GAGVSQSPRYKVAKRGQDVALRCDPISGHVSLFWYQQALGQGPEFLTYFQNEAQLDKSGLPSDRFFAERPEGSVSTLKIQRTQQEDSAVYLCASSPPGELFFGEGSRLTVL.

This chain joins TRBV2 and TRBJ2-1; 8 bases agree with TRBD1. The CDR3 extends over 15 amino acids. Germline V gene lookup returns CDR1 SNHLY and CDR2 FYNNEI. The ends lost 6 bases at V and 2 bases at J; junction bases unmatched: 6. The CDR3 spells CASRGQGSPYNEQFF. DNA of the CDR3: TGTGCCAGCAGAGGACAGGGAAGCCCCTACAATGAGCAGTTCTTC.

The chain couples TRBV7-9 to TRBJ2-7; the D gene is possibly TRBD2 (6 bases). V was cut by 5 bases and J by 4 bases, with 18 bases left in between. Looked up from germline, CDR1 is SEHNR and CDR2 is FQNEAQ (reference sequence). The CDR3 loop spans 15 amino acids. The CDR3 region is CASSPLGRDDYEQYF. The CDR3 DNA reads TGTGCCAGCAGCCCACTTGGGCGGGACGATTACGAGCAGTACTTC.

The V and J genes are TRBV9 and TRBJ2-3, with 7 bases fitting TRBD2. The CDR3 spans 15 residues. With 0 bases clipped from V and 2 bases from J, the junction kept 3 bases outside the gene matches. The V gene's germline CDR1 is SGDLS and CDR2 YYNGEE. Here the CDR3 DNA reads TGTGCCAGCAGCGTAGCTGGGACTAACACAGATACGCAGTATTTT. Its translation is CASSVAGTNTDTQYF. Supplemented by reference TRBV9 and TRBJ2-3, the full variable domain reads DSGVTQTPKHLITATGQRVTLRCSPRSGDLSVYWYQQSLDQGLQFLIQYYNGEERAKGNILERFSAQQFPDLHSELNLSSLELGDSALYFCASSVAGTNTDTQYFGPGTRLTVL.

This clone came up a few times. The gene calls are TRBV4-2 and TRBJ1-1; D gene uncertain. The CDR3 loop spans 14 amino acids. Trimming left V 0 bases short and J 6 bases short, with 11 bases between. CDR1 LGHNA and CDR2 YNFKEQ come from the germline V gene. The CDR3 sequence: CASSQDQGGSEAFF. The CDR3, as DNA: TGTGCCAGCAGCCAAGATCAAGGTGGTTCTGAAGCTTTCTTT.

The chain employs TRBV12-5 and TRBJ1-2; 11 positions match TRBD1. This CDR3 is 15 amino acids long. V lost 1 base, J lost 4 bases, and 2 bases stayed unmatched. The germline CDR1 and CDR2 sequences are LGHNT and FRNRAP. CDR3 coding DNA: TGTGCTAGTGGTTTGGGAGGGACAGGGGGCTATGGCTACACCTTC. Its protein is CASGLGGTGGYGYTF.

The chain uses TRBV2 and TRBJ2-4; 7 positions agree with TRBD1. In germline, CDR1 is SNHLY, CDR2 FYNNEI. V was clipped by 3 bases and J by 2 bases; unmatched bases: 13. The CDR3 loop spans 18 amino acids. The CDR3 protein is CASSDRSSGQRSKNIQYF. The CDR3 nucleotides read TGTGCCAGCAGTGATCGTTCTTCGGGACAGAGGTCCAAAAACATTCAGTACTTC.

This chain connects TRBV11-2 to TRBJ1-5, with no clear D. V was shortened by 1 base and J by 4 bases, with 11 bases between the two germline ends. The CDR3 spans 15 residues. Per germline, CDR1 SGHAT and CDR2 FQNNGV. CDR3: CASSLAGFQNQPQHF. As DNA, the CDR3 is TGTGCCAGCAGCTTAGCCGGGTTCCAAAATCAGCCCCAGCATTTT.

The table lists this clone with a count of one. This chain uses TRBV7-9 with TRBJ1-3; TRBD1 agrees at 8 bases. Per the germline V gene, CDR1 is SEHNR and CDR2 is FQNEAQ (reference sequence). The ends lost 5 bases at V and 6 bases at J; junction bases unmatched: 9. This CDR3 region has 15 residues. The DNA of the CDR3 is TGTGCCAGCAGCCCCCGGACAGGGACTGCAAACACCATATATTTT. Translating it yields CASSPRTGTANTIYF.

The chain recombines TRBV27 with TRBJ1-2; no clear D gene. The V end was cut by 4 bases, the J end by 2 bases, with 11 bases between. The CDR3 sequence is 14 residues long. Germline values: CDR1 MNHEY, CDR2 SMNVEV (reference sequence). The chain's CDR3 is CASSSLERNYGYTF. CDR3 nucleotides: TGTGCCAGCAGTTCCTTGGAGCGAAACTATGGCTACACCTTC.

The DNA of the CDR3 is TGTGCCAGCAGCTTGTTGACAGGGAACACCGGGGAGCTGTTTTTT. Translating gives CASSLLTGNTGELFF. This rearrangement joins TRBV11-2 to TRBJ2-2; tentatively, D is TRBD1 (6 bases). The CDR3 runs 15 residues. Germline values: CDR1 SGHAT, CDR2 FQNNGV. V was cut by 3 bases and J by 1 base, with 9 bases left in between.